This T cell receptor beta chain came from a study of beta chain features in type 1 diabetes. Whole-study context: What patients shared with healthy donors was a similar profile of age, gender and cell yields. Study observations and caveats: Over-representation of high TCR-expressing cells was a possible consequence of cDNA sequencing. Shorter TCRB CDR3s, moderately but significantly so, were found in Type 1 diabetes patients in all four CD4+ subsets.

The entirety of the isolated RNA underwent reverse transcription, so expressed TCRB transcripts were sequenced. Sequencing was performed with immunoSEQ multiplex PCR; in TCRdb, only in-frame clones are kept and a portion is missing. The table records 100,000 to 150,000 clones, 9% of them present only once. CD45RO/CCR7/CD25/CD127/CD95/CD27 sorting isolated CD4+ naive, central memory, regulatory and stem cell-like memory cells. Purity of each sorted population was above 95%. This clone was picked up a small number of times. Its antigen remains unknown. A read error may account for a junction end that differs from germline. This CDR3 contains 14 residues. Germline V gene sequence: CDR1 SEHNR, CDR2 FQNEAQ (reference sequence).

The TCR originated in a man aged 25 to 40 with type 1 diabetes. The chain has TRBV7-9 and TRBJ2-7, with a possible D match to TRBD2 (7 bases). Sequenced input: central memory CD4+ T cells from blood. The DNA for the CDR3 is TGTGCCAGCAGCCCCGAGGGACTCGCCTACGGGGGGCACTTC. Translated: CASSPEGLAYGGHF.